A single TCR beta chain is shown here with its context. Its specificity is not known. Using immunoSEQ multiplex PCR, the repertoire was profiled, and TCRdb retains in-frame clones only, with some absent. The repertoire includes tens of thousands of clones, roughly 89% of them detected once, and 0.19% sits in the top ten. This specimen comes from a study of OX40 agonist ivuxolimab in advanced cancers. About the research overall: Subjects had a mean age of about 60 years, with a range of about 20 to 85; approximately 83% were male.

Findings and caveats of the study: On average, a greater number of expanded clones characterised CD8+ T cells relative to CD4+.

Trimming stripped 2 bases from V and 12 bases from J, with 14 bases between. The CDR3 is made up of 13 amino acids. In germline, CDR1 is SNHLY, CDR2 FYNNEI. The chain employs TRBV2 and TRBJ2-1; D gene unclear. The sequenced sample was CD4+ or CD8+ T cells sorted from blood, obtained in a trial of the OX40 agonist ivuxolimab. This TCR came from an adult with an advanced solid tumor such as melanoma, head and neck, liver or kidney cancer. In DNA, the CDR3 is TGTGCCAGCAGTGAAATCCAGGAAGTGAGGCAGTTCTTC. Translated: CASSEIQEVRQFF.